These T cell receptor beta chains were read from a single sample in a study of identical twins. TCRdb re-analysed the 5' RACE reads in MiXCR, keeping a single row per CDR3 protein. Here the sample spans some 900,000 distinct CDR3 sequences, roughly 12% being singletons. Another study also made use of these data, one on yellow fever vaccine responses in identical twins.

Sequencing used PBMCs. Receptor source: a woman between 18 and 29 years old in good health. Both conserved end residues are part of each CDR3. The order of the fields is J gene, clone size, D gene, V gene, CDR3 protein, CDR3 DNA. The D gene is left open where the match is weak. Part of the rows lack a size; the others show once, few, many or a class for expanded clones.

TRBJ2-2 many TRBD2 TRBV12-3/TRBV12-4 CASTQTSGGTGELFF TGTGCCAGCACCCAGACTAGCGGGGGCACCGGGGAGCTGTTTTTT
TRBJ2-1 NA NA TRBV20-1 CSARGGHLRVSYNEQFF TGCAGTGCTCGCGGCGGTCACTTGCGGGTATCCTACAATGAGCAGTTCTTC
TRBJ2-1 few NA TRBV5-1 CASSFRGHSYNEQFF TGCGCCAGCAGCTTCAGGGGCCACTCCTACAATGAGCAGTTCTTC
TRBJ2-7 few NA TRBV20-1 CSARGTLAKDEQYF TGCAGTGCTAGAGGGACTCTCGCCAAGGACGAGCAGTACTTC
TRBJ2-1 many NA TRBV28 CASSGGRGNEQFF TGTGCCAGCAGCGGAGGACGGGGCAATGAGCAGTTCTTC
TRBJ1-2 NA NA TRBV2 CASSEALWEGLYTF TGTGCCAGCAGTGAAGCATTATGGGAGGGGTTGTACACCTTC
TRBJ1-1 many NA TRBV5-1 CASTPLAAGSEAFF TGCGCCAGCACACCGTTGGCAGCCGGGAGCGAAGCTTTCTTT
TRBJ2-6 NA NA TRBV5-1 CASSLALNRAGANVLTF TGCGCCAGCAGCTTGGCCCTTAACAGGGCTGGGGCCAACGTCCTGACTTTC
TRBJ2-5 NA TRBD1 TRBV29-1 CSGGQLQETQYF TGCAGCGGGGGACAGCTCCAAGAGACCCAGTACTTC
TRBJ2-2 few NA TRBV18 CASSQDSLGGTGELFF TGTGCCAGCTCACAGGACAGCCTTGGTGGCACCGGGGAGCTGTTTTTT
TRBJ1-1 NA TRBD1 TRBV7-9 CASSGFGQGKAFF TGTGCCAGCAGCGGGTTTGGACAGGGAAAAGCTTTCTTT
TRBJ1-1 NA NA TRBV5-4 CASSLQGSTTEAFF TGTGCCAGCAGCTTACAGGGTAGTACCACTGAAGCTTTCTTT
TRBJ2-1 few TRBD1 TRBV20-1 CSARDPQGAYRNEQFF TGCAGTGCTAGAGACCCACAGGGGGCTTATCGTAATGAGCAGTTCTTC
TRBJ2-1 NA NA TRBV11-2 CASSPPPWTPLYNNEQFF TGTGCCAGCAGCCCCCCCCCCTGGACACCCCTCTACAATAATGAGCAGTTCTTC
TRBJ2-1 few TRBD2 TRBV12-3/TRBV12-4 CASRDSGGRDEQFF TGTGCCAGCAGAGATAGCGGGGGGCGCGATGAGCAGTTCTTC
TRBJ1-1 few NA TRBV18 CASSPQGRVSTEAFF TGTGCCAGCTCACCCCAAGGGAGGGTGTCCACTGAAGCTTTCTTT
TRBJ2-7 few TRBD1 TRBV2 CAGKRTGVDYEQYF TGTGCCGGGAAAAGGACAGGGGTAGACTACGAGCAGTACTTC
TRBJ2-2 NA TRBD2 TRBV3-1 CASSQEGTSGGSGELFF TGTGCCAGCAGCCAAGAAGGGACTAGCGGGGGATCGGGGGAGCTGTTTTTT
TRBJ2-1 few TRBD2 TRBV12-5 CASGLEGLAGVNEQFF TGTGCTAGTGGTTTGGAGGGACTAGCGGGGGTCAATGAGCAGTTCTTC
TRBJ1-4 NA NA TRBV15 CATSETVARLNEKLFF TGTGCCACCAGTGAAACCGTAGCCCGGCTTAATGAAAAACTGTTTTTT
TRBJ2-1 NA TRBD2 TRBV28 CAGSRLAGFEQFF TGTGCCGGAAGTAGACTAGCGGGTTTTGAGCAGTTCTTC
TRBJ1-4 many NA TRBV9 CASSGVRNEKLFF TGTGCCAGCAGCGGTGTCCGGAATGAAAAACTGTTTTTT
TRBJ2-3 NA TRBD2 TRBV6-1 CASTDLAGTSTDTQYF TGTGCCAGCACGGACCTAGCGGGGACGAGCACAGATACGCAGTATTTT
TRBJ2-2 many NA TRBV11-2 CASSQHTIWANTGELFF TGTGCCAGCAGCCAACACACCATCTGGGCGAACACCGGGGAGCTGTTTTTT
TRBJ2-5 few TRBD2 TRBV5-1 CASSILAGGPVETQYF TGCGCCAGCAGCATCCTAGCGGGAGGGCCGGTAGAGACCCAGTACTTC
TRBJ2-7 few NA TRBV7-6 CASSFEGEGEGTPYEQYF TGTGCCAGCAGCTTTGAGGGGGAGGGCGAGGGGACCCCCTACGAGCAGTACTTC
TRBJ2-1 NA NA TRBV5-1 CASSPGSFYNEQFF TGCGCCAGCAGCCCTGGCTCGTTCTACAATGAGCAGTTCTTC
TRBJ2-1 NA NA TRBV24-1 CATSDPSGESYNEQFF TGTGCCACCAGTGACCCCTCCGGGGAGTCCTACAATGAGCAGTTCTTC
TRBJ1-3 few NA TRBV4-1 CASSQDAGRNTIYF TGCGCCAGCAGCCAAGACGCAGGGAGAAACACCATATATTTT
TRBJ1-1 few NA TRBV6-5 CASSWGGLNTEAFF TGTGCCAGCAGTTGGGGTGGGCTGAACACTGAAGCTTTCTTT
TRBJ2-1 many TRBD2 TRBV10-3 CAISESGEGTNEQFF TGTGCCATCAGTGAGTCCGGGGAGGGCACGAATGAGCAGTTCTTC